This T cell receptor (beta chain) was identified in a study of T cell responses to AZD1222 COVID-19 vaccine. The study, taken as a whole, reports: Of the AZD1222 recipients, only 5 to 7 were seropositive at baseline. Among the donors, most were white British and more were female, and clonal diversity was possibly underestimated. Unmutated variant regions are reportedly the target of nearly half of TCRs that are spike-specific. Repertoire sampling was restricted to post-peak T cell response timepoints.

TCRdb keeps only in-frame clones here, not all; method: immunoSEQ multiplex PCR. Among roughly 97,000 clones, around nine tenths were seen once, and the ten largest hold 3.3%. As to this clone: The antigen remains undetermined.

CDR3 length equals 14 residues. Germline loops: CDR1 SGHDN, CDR2 FVKESK. J was trimmed by 8 bases and V by 4 bases; bases with no gene match: 5. The chain carries TRBV14 and TRBJ2-7, with 13 bases that match TRBD2. Sample: peripheral blood, taken 28 days after the second dose of the MenACWY control vaccine. The TCR was taken from an adult who received the MenACWY meningococcal vaccine as a control. This CDR3 is CASSPTSGGAKQYF. CDR3 bases: TGTGCCAGCAGCCCCACTAGCGGGGGGGCTAAGCAGTACTTC.